One sample yielded the 31 T cell receptor beta chains listed below, sequenced in a study of blood T cell repertoires in COVID-19. Assay used: immunoSEQ multiplex PCR; TCRdb lists only in-frame clones, some missing. Of a few hundred thousand clones listed, roughly nine tenths are singletons. Input material: PBMCs or T cells enriched from blood (not recorded which). These TCRs come from a woman in her thirties who had recovered from COVID-19.

V gene TRBV25-1 combines with J gene TRBJ2-2, with a weak D call TRBD2 (8 bases). Trimming removed 3 bases at V and 7 bases at J, with 18 bases between. Germline V gene sequence: CDR1 MGHDK, CDR2 SYGVNS. The CDR3 sequence is 16 residues long. For the CDR3, the DNA is TGTGCCAGCAGTGACGGGAGGGGGCCCTTAGGCGGGGAGCTGTTTTTT. It encodes CASSDGRGPLGGELFF.

The V gene is TRBV30, the J gene TRBJ1-1; TRBD1 agrees at 10 bases. The CDR3 spans 13 residues. Trimming cost V 5 bases and J 11 bases; bases outside gene matches: 11. Germline lookup yields CDR1 GTSNPN and CDR2 SVGIG (reference sequence). The CDR3 coding sequence is TGTGCCTGGGACTATGGACAGGGGGATAGGGCTTTCTTT. Protein: CAWDYGQGDRAFF. Variable domain in full (rest from reference TRBV30 and TRBJ1-1): SQTIHQWPATLVQPVGSPLSLECTVEGTSNPNLYWYRQAAGRGLQLLFYSVGIGQISSEVPQNLSASRPQDRQFILSSKKLLLSDSGFYLCAWDYGQGDRAFFGQGTRLTVV.

V is TRBV5-1 and J is TRBJ2-1; D remains unclear. The V end was cut by 3 bases, the J end by 7 bases, with 5 bases between. The germline CDR1 and CDR2 sequences are SGHRS and YFSETQ. The CDR3 totals 11 residues. CDR3 coding DNA: TGCGCCAGCAGCTCGAGTAATGAGCAGTTCTTC. The encoded protein is CASSSSNEQFF.

V usage is TRBV2 and J usage is TRBJ2-2, with D hard to call. V gave up 2 bases and J gave up 7 bases, with 14 bases separating them. Germline loops: CDR1 SNHLY, CDR2 FYNNEI. The CDR3 length is 15 residues. The CDR3 DNA follows: TGTGCCAGCAGTGAAAATGGCAGAACGGGCGGGGAGCTGTTTTTT. It yields the protein CASSENGRTGGELFF.

The genes are TRBV28 and TRBJ1-2; TRBD1 matches 9 bases. V shed 6 bases and J 1 base; nucleotides not matched to a gene: 6. The CDR3 covers 15 residues. Germline CDR1 and CDR2: MDHEN and SYDVKM. CDR3 in DNA: TGTGCCAGCAGGGCCCTGGGACAGGGTAACTATGGCTACACCTTC. It specifies CASRALGQGNYGYTF.

The CDR3 sequence: CAIRDREREKLFF. The CDR3 DNA reads TGTGCCATCAGGGACAGGGAGAGGGAAAAACTGTTTTTT. This chain joins TRBV10-3 and TRBJ1-4, with TRBD1 identical over 8 bases. V was clipped by 6 bases and J by 8 bases; unmatched bases: 5. CDR1 and CDR2 (germline): ENHRY, SYGVKD. The CDR3 runs to 13 residues.

This rearrangement joins TRBV6-1 to TRBJ1-5; D gene ambiguous. The V and J ends lost 2 bases and 3 bases respectively, with 8 bases between them. The CDR3 is 14 residues long. Germline V gene lookup returns CDR1 MNHNS and CDR2 SASEGT. Here the CDR3 DNA reads TGTGCCAGCAGTGAATCCAGAAACAATCAGCCCCAGCATTTT. This translates into CASSESRNNQPQHF.

The V and J genes are TRBV5-8 and TRBJ1-2; TRBD1 matches 10 bases. Germline values: CDR1 SGHTS, CDR2 YDEGEE. The CDR3 contains 14 residues. The junction had 5 bases not matched to a gene; V was cut back by 4 bases and J by 5 bases. CDR3 residues: CASSPRDRGYGYTF. CDR3 nucleotide sequence: TGTGCCAGCAGCCCCCGGGACAGGGGATATGGCTACACCTTC.

This clone is a singleton in its sample. The chain carries TRBV15 and TRBJ2-7, with D uncertain. The V gene lost 0 bases and the J gene lost 1 base, with 10 bases spanning the gap. The CDR3 is 15 residues long. Germline lookup yields CDR1 LNHNV and CDR2 YYDKDF (reference sequence). The CDR3 protein is CATSRDTTASYEQYF. CDR3 sequence (DNA): TGTGCCACCAGCAGAGATACTACCGCGTCCTACGAGCAGTACTTC.

The chain recombines TRBV5-1 with TRBJ2-1; maybe TRBD2 (5 bases). Per germline, CDR1 SGHRS and CDR2 YFSETQ. The CDR3 has 14 residues. Trimming cost V 0 bases and J 7 bases, with 11 bases left between them. This chain's CDR3 is CASSLGGETNEQFF. The DNA of the CDR3 is TGCGCCAGCAGCTTGGGGGGAGAAACAAATGAGCAGTTCTTC.

The V and J genes are TRBV27 and TRBJ1-1; 7 nucleotides agree with TRBD1. The CDR3 contains 14 residues. Per germline, CDR1 MNHEY and CDR2 SMNVEV (reference sequence). V gave up 5 bases and J gave up 6 bases; unmatched junction bases: 9. This chain's CDR3 is CASSLQTGAPEAFF. The CDR3 DNA follows: TGTGCCAGCAGTCTACAAACAGGGGCTCCTGAAGCTTTCTTT.

In this sample, this clone turned up many times. The chain couples TRBV2 to TRBJ2-3, with TRBD2 as a possible D gene (5 bases). The CDR3 is 13 residues long. V shed 3 bases and J shed 8 bases, with 12 bases lying between them. Looked up from germline, CDR1 is SNHLY and CDR2 is FYNNEI. In DNA, the CDR3 is TGTGCCAGCAGTGAGGACTCCCAGGTTACGCAGTATTTT. Its translation is CASSEDSQVTQYF. Full variable domain (missing parts from reference TRBV2 and TRBJ2-3): EPEVTQTPSHQVTQMGQEVILRCVPISNHLYFYWYRQILGQKVEFLVSFYNNEISEKSEIFDDQFSVERPDGSNFTLKIRSTKLEDSAMYFCASSEDSQVTQYFGPGTRLTVL.

The chain recombines TRBV11-2 with TRBJ2-5; a weak D match, TRBD2 (5 bases). V lost 2 bases and J lost 4, with 11 bases in between. The CDR3 totals 14 residues. Per the germline V gene, CDR1 is SGHAT and CDR2 is FQNNGV. In DNA form, the CDR3 reads TGTGCCAGCAGCTTATCCGGGGTTGTAGAGACCCAGTACTTC. Encoded protein: CASSLSGVVETQYF.

V is TRBV10-2 and J is TRBJ2-5; 11 nucleotides match TRBD2. CDR1 and CDR2 (germline): WSHSY, SAAADI. The CDR3 has 15 residues. The V and J ends lost 5 bases and 4 bases, in that order; junction bases with no gene match: 6. CDR3 region: CASSKTSGIGETQYF. The CDR3 DNA follows: TGCGCCAGCAGTAAGACTAGCGGGATAGGAGAGACCCAGTACTTC.

This clone was recorded only once. V gene TRBV7-2 combines with J gene TRBJ2-3; 7 bases agree with TRBD2. This CDR3 spans 15 amino acids. Germline V gene data show CDR1 as SGHTA and CDR2 as FQGNSA. V trimming: 2 bases; J trimming: 4 bases; junction bases outside the gene matches: 6. The DNA of the CDR3 is TGTGCCAGCAGCTTATGGGGGGGTGGGCCAGATACGCAGTATTTT. Residues: CASSLWGGGPDTQYF.

CDR3 nucleotide sequence: TGTGCCAGCAGGCCGGGGGGAGCTCAAGAGACCCAGTACTTC. Translated: CASRPGGAQETQYF. This chain joins TRBV6-5 and TRBJ2-5; the match to TRBD2 covers 7 bases. CDR3 length: 14 amino acids. Trimming cost V 6 bases and J 2 bases; bases outside gene matches: 6. Germline CDR1 reads MNHEY; CDR2 reads SVGAGI.

The rearrangement joins TRBV2 to TRBJ1-5; TRBD1 matches at 7 bases. Trimming at V came to 4 bases and at J to 4 bases, leaving 7 bases not matched to a gene. The CDR3 is made up of 15 amino acids. CDR1 is SNHLY and CDR2 is FYNNEI in the germline V gene. In nucleotides, the CDR3 is TGTGCCAGCAGTGTGGAACAGGGGTTTAATCAGCCCCAGCATTTT. This gives the protein CASSVEQGFNQPQHF.

This clone was seen just once. This rearrangement joins TRBV2 to TRBJ1-1, with D tentatively TRBD1 (5 bases). Trimming took 8 bases from V and 1 from J, leaving 14 bases between them. Germline V CDR1 and CDR2: SNHLY, FYNNEI. This CDR3 comprises 14 residues. The CDR3 sequence is CASFITGENTEAFF. The CDR3 bases are TGTGCCAGCTTCATTACAGGCGAGAACACTGAAGCTTTCTTT.

The V and J genes are TRBV28 and TRBJ1-5; no definite D call. Germline lookup yields CDR1 MDHEN and CDR2 SYDVKM. V was trimmed by 5 bases and J by 6 bases, leaving 11 bases between them. The CDR3 loop spans 13 amino acids. The CDR3 DNA is TGTGCCAGCAGTGAACGGGGTACTCAGCCCCAGCATTTT. Its protein is CASSERGTQPQHF.

The chain links TRBV28 to TRBJ1-5, with 8 bases lining up with TRBD1. V trimming: 3 bases; J trimming: 6 bases; junction bases outside the gene matches: 4. CDR1 and CDR2 (germline): MDHEN, SYDVKM. The CDR3 spans 14 residues. The CDR3 sequence: CASSFRGRGQPQHF. CDR3 coding DNA: TGTGCCAGCAGTTTCAGGGGGCGCGGTCAGCCCCAGCATTTT.

The chain carries TRBV24-1 and TRBJ2-5; 7 bases agree with TRBD2. V shed 5 bases and J 3 bases; nucleotides not matched to a gene: 8. CDR3 size: 15 residues. Looked up from germline, CDR1 is KGHDR and CDR2 is SFDVKD. The CDR3 DNA is TGTGCCACCAGTGCTCCCTTGGGAGGGAAAGAGACCCAGTACTTC. Encoded protein: CATSAPLGGKETQYF.

The chain employs TRBV19 and TRBJ1-3; possibly TRBD1 for D (6 bases). The V end was cut by 0 bases, the J end by 4 bases, with 16 bases between. CDR1 LNHDA and CDR2 SQIVND come from the germline V gene (reference sequence). The CDR3 contains 17 residues. This CDR3 is CASSIELKGQLGNTIYF. The CDR3 nucleotides read TGTGCCAGTAGTATAGAGCTCAAAGGACAGCTCGGAAACACCATATATTTT. Using reference TRBV19 and TRBJ1-3 for the parts outside the CDR3, the full variable domain is DGGITQSPKYLFRKEGQNVTLSCEQNLNHDAMYWYRQDPGQGLRLIYYSQIVNDFQKGDIAEGYSVSREKKESFPLTVTSAQKNPTAFYLCASSIELKGQLGNTIYFGEGSWLTVV.

The chain uses TRBV4-3 and TRBJ1-5; the D gene is possibly TRBD1 (5 bases). The V gene's germline CDR1 is LGHNA and CDR2 YSLEER. The CDR3 is 15 residues long. The V end lost 0 bases, the J end lost 5 bases, and 11 bases lay between the germline ends. The chain's CDR3 is CASSQDLGAHQPQHF. The CDR3 coding sequence is TGCGCCAGCAGCCAAGATTTAGGGGCCCATCAGCCCCAGCATTTT.

V gene TRBV7-2 combines with J gene TRBJ2-3, with 12 bases matching TRBD2. In germline, CDR1 is SGHTA, CDR2 FQGNSA. The CDR3 loop spans 17 amino acids. V gave up 2 bases and J gave up 2 bases; unmatched junction bases: 5. The CDR3 is CASSLRLAGGFTDTQYF. CDR3 nucleotide sequence: TGTGCCAGCAGCTTACGGCTAGCGGGGGGGTTCACAGATACGCAGTATTTT.

This chain uses TRBV30 with TRBJ2-3; TRBD1 matches 9 bases. V lost 5 bases to trimming and J lost 2 bases; unmatched junction nucleotides: 5. The CDR3 loop spans 14 amino acids. Germline CDR1 reads GTSNPN; CDR2 reads SVGIG (reference sequence). Here the CDR3 reads CAWGTGPYTDTQYF. DNA of the CDR3: TGTGCCTGGGGGACAGGGCCCTACACAGATACGCAGTATTTT. The full variable domain, completed using reference TRBV30 and TRBJ2-3, is SQTIHQWPATLVQPVGSPLSLECTVEGTSNPNLYWYRQAAGRGLQLLFYSVGIGQISSEVPQNLSASRPQDRQFILSSKKLLLSDSGFYLCAWGTGPYTDTQYFGPGTRLTVL.

V gene TRBV5-1 combines with J gene TRBJ2-2; a possible D gene is TRBD1 (5 bases). The CDR3 consists of 16 residues. V was pared by 1 base and J by 5 bases, with 15 bases between. Germline values: CDR1 SGHRS, CDR2 YFSETQ. In DNA form, the CDR3 reads TGCGCCAGCAGCTTGTTAGGGGCCGGGTCAACCGGGGAGCTGTTTTTT. It translates to CASSLLGAGSTGELFF.

Here the CDR3 reads CSVWRGKETQYF. In DNA form, the CDR3 reads TGCAGCGTTTGGCGGGGTAAGGAGACCCAGTACTTC. This chain joins TRBV29-1 and TRBJ2-5; possibly TRBD2 for D (6 bases). CDR3 length: 12 residues. The V end lost 5 bases, the J end lost 5 bases, and 12 bases lay between the germline ends. From germline, CDR1 is SQVTM and CDR2 ANQGSEA.

Only one count was recorded for this clone. Other DNA sequences within the sample encode an identical CDR3. The J gene is TRBJ1-5, the V gene TRBV7-9, with no clear D. V lost 1 base to trimming and J lost 6 bases, with 7 bases between them. The CDR3 extends over 13 amino acids. CDR1 and CDR2 from the germline V gene are SEHNR and FQNEAQ (reference sequence). CDR3 sequence (DNA): TGTGCCAGCAGCTTAGGTAGTGGTCAGCCCCAGCATTTT. This sequence encodes CASSLGSGQPQHF.

The V and J genes are TRBV2 and TRBJ2-7; possibly TRBD2 for D (5 bases). CDR1 is SNHLY, CDR2 FYNNEI, per germline. V was pared by 8 bases and J by 6 bases, with 17 bases between. CDR3 length: 13 residues. The CDR3 DNA is TGTGCCAGCCAGGTTAGCGAAAGTATCGAGCAGTACTTC. Protein: CASQVSESIEQYF.

The V call is TRBV7-9, the J call TRBJ2-6; a possible D gene is TRBD1 (5 bases). The ends were cut back, 5 bases at V and 2 bases at J, with 7 bases in the middle. The CDR3 totals 14 residues. Germline V CDR1 and CDR2: SEHNR, FQNEAQ (reference sequence). The CDR3 reads CASSGRAGANVLTF. In nucleotides, the CDR3 is TGTGCCAGCAGCGGCAGGGCTGGGGCCAACGTCCTGACTTTC. Full variable domain (remainder filled in from reference TRBV7-9 and TRBJ2-6): DTGVSQNPRHKITKRGQNVTFRCDPISEHNRLYWYRQTLGQGPEFLTYFQNEAQLEKSRLLSDRFSAERPKGSFSTLEIQRTEQGDSAMYLCASSGRAGANVLTFGAGSRLTVL.

The gene calls are TRBV3-1 (or the pseudogene TRBV3-2) and TRBJ1-1, with a possible D match to TRBD1 (6 bases). The length of the CDR3 is 14 residues. CDR1 and CDR2 from the germline V gene are LGHDT and YNNKEL (reference sequence). Deletions cut 1 base from V and 5 bases from J, with 11 bases between. CDR3 residues: CASSQVSRGTEAFF. CDR3 coding DNA: TGTGCCAGCAGCCAAGTTTCCAGGGGTACTGAAGCTTTCTTT.